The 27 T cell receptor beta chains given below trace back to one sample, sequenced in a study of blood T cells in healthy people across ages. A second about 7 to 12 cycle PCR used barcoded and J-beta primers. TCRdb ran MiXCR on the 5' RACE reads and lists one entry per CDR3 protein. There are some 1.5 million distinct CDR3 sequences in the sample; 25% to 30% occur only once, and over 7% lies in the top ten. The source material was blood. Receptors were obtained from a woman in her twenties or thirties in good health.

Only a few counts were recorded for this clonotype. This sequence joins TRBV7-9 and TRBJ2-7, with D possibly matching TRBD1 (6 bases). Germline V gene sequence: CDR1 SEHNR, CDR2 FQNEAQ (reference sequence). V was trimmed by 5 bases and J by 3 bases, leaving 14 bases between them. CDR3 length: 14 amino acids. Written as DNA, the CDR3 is TGTGCCAGCAGCACCGTGGGGGCCGACTACGAGCAGTACTTC. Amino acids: CASSTVGADYEQYF.

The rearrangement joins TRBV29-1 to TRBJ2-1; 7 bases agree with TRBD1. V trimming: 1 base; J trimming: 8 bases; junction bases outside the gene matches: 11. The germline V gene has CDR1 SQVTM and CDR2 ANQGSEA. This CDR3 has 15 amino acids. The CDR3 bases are TGCAGCGTTGAAGGGGGGACAGTGGGTAGGGATGAGCAGTTCTTC. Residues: CSVEGGTVGRDEQFF.

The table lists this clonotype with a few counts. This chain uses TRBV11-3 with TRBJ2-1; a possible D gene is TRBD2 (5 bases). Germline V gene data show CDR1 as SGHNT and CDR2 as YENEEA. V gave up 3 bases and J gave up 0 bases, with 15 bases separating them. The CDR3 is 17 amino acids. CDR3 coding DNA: TGTGCCAGCAGCTTGGGCCGTCAGCGGACCTCCTACAATGAGCAGTTCTTC. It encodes CASSLGRQRTSYNEQFF. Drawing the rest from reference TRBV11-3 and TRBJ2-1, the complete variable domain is EAGVVQSPRYKIIEKKQPVAFWCNPISGHNTLYWYLQNLGQGPELLIRYENEEAVDDSQLPKDRFSAERLKGVDSTLKIQPAELGDSAVYLCASSLGRQRTSYNEQFFGPGTRLTVL.

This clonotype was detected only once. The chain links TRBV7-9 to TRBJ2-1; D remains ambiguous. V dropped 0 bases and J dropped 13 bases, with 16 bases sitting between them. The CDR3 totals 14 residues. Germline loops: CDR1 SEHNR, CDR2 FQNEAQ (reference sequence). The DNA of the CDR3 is TGTGCCAGCAGCTTAGCCGGAACCAAAAACATTCAGTTCTTC. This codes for CASSLAGTKNIQFF.

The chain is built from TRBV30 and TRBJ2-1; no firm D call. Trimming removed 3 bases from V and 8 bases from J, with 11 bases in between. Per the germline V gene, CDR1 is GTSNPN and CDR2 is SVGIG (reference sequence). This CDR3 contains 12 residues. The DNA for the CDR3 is TGTGCCTGGAGCAACTCTCGGGATGAGCAGTTCTTC. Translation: CAWSNSRDEQFF.

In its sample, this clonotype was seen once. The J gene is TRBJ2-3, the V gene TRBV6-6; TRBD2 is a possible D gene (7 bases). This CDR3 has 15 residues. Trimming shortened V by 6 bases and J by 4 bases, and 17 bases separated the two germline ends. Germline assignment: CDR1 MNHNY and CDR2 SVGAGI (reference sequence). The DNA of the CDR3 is TGTGCCAGCAGCAACGCGGCCGGGGGGCCAGATACGCAGTATTTT. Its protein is CASSNAAGGPDTQYF.

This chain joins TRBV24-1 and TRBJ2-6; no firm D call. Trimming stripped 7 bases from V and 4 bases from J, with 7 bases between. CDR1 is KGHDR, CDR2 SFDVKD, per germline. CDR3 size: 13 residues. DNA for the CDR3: TGTGCCACCAGCCGGCCCGGGGCCAACGTCCTGACTTTC. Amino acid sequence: CATSRPGANVLTF.

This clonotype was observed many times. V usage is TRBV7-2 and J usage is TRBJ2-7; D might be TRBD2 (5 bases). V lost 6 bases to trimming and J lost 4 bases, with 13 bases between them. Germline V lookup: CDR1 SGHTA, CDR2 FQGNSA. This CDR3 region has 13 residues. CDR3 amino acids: CASSPGVVYEQYF. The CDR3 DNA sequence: TGTGCCAGCAGTCCCGGGGTTGTATACGAGCAGTACTTC.

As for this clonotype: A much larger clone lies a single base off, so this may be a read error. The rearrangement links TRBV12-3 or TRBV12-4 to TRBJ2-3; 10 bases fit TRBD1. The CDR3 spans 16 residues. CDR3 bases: TGTGCCAGCAGTCGTGAGGGGACAGGGGTTCCAGATGCGCAGTATTTT. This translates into CASSREGTGVPDAQYF.

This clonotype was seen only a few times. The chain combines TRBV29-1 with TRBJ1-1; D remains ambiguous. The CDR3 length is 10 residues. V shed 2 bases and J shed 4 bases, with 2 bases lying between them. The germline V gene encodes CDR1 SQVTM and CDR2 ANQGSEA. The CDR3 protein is CSVESTEAFF. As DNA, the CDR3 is TGCAGCGTTGAAAGCACTGAAGCTTTCTTT.

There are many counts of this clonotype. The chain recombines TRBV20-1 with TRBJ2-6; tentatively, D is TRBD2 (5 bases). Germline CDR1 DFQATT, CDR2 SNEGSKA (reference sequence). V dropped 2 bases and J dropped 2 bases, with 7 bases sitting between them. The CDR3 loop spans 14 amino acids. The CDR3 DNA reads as TGCAGTGCTAGACCCGGGGCTGGGGCCAACGTCCTGACTTTC. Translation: CSARPGAGANVLTF.

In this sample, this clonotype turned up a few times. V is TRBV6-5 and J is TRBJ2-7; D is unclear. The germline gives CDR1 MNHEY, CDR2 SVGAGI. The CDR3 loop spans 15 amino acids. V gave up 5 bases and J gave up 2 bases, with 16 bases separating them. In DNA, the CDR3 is TGTGCCAGCAGTCCAGACTGGGTGATTGCCTACGAGCAGTACTTC. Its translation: CASSPDWVIAYEQYF.

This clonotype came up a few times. The CDR3 bases are TGTGCCAGCGGCAGGGCGTTCGAGCAGTACTTC. The encoded protein is CASGRAFEQYF. The chain carries TRBV6-5 and TRBJ2-7; D might be TRBD1 (5 bases). Germline V gene sequence: CDR1 MNHEY, CDR2 SVGAGI. The V gene lost 8 bases and the J gene lost 6 bases, with 11 bases spanning the gap. The CDR3 runs 11 residues.

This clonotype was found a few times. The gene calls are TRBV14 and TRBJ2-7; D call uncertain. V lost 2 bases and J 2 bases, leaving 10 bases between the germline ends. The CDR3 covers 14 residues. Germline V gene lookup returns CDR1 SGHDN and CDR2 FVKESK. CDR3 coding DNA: TGTGCCAGCAGCCAAATTGCAGGTCCCTACGAGCAGTACTTC. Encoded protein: CASSQIAGPYEQYF.

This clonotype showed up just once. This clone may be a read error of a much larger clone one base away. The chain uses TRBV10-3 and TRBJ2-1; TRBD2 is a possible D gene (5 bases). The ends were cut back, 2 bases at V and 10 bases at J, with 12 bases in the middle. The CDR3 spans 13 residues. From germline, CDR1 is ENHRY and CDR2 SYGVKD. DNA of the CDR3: TGTGCCATCAGTGAGGGGAGCTCCTACGAGCAGTTCTTC. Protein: CAISEGSSYEQFF.

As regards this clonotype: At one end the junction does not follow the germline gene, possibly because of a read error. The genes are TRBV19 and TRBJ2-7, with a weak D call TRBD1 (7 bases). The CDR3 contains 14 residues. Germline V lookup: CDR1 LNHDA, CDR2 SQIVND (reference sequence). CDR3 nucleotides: TGTGCCGGTAGTACGCGGGACAGCACCTACGAGCAGTACTTC. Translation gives CAGSTRDSTYEQYF.

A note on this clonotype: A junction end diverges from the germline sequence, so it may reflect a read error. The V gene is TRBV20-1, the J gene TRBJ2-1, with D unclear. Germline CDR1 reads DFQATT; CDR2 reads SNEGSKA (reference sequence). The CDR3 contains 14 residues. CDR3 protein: CSASTHSSYNEQLF. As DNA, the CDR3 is TGCAGTGCTAGTACCCACAGCTCCTACAATGAGCAGTTATTC.

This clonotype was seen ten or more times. The CDR3 DNA is TGCAGCGGAGACCGACTAGCGGGGGGGCTGAATGAGCAGTTCTTC. Protein product: CSGDRLAGGLNEQFF. The rearrangement links TRBV29-1 to TRBJ2-1; the match to TRBD2 covers 14 bases. V lost 7 bases to trimming and J lost 7 bases; unmatched junction nucleotides: 9. The V gene's germline CDR1 is SQVTM and CDR2 ANQGSEA. This CDR3 has 15 amino acids.

CDR3 bases: TGTGCCAGCACCGTAGGGACAGGGGGCTACAGAGAGCAGTTCTTC. Its protein product is CASTVGTGGYREQFF. This chain links TRBV11-2 with TRBJ2-1; 12 bases are shared with TRBD1. The V gene end was trimmed by 7 bases and the J gene end by 10 bases; junction bases not matched to a gene: 11. Germline V gene sequence: CDR1 SGHAT, CDR2 FQNNGV. This CDR3 contains 15 residues.

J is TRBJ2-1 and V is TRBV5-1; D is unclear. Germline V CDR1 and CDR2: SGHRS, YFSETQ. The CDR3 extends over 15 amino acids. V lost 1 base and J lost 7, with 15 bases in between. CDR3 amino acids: CASSLKWTQRNEQFF. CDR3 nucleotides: TGCGCCAGCAGCTTGAAATGGACCCAACGGAATGAGCAGTTCTTC.

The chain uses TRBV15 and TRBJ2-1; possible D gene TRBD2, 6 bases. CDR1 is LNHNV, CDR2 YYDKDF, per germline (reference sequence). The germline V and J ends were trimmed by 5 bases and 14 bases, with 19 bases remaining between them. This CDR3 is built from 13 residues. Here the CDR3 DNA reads TGTGCCACCAGCTCAAACTACCGGGGGTCGGAGTTCTTC. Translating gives CATSSNYRGSEFF.

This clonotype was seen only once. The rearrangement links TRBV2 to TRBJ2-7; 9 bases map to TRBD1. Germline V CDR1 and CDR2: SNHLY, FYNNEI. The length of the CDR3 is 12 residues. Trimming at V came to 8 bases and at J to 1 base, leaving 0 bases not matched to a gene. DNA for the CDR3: TGTGCCAGCGGGACAGGGTCCTACGAGCAGTACGTC. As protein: CASGTGSYEQYV.

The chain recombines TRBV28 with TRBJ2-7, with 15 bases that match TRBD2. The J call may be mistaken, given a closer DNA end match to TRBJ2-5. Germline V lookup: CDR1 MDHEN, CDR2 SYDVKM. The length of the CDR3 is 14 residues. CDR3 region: CASRGTSGRETQYF. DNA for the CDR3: TGTGCCAGCAGAGGGACTAGCGGGAGGGAGACCCAGTACTTC.

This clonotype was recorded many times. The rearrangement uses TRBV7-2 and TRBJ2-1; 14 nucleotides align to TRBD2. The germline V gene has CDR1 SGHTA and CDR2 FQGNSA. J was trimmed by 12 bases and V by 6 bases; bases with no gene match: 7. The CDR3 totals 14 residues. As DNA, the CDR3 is TGTGCCAGCAGACAGGGACTAGCGGGAGAAGGGCAGTTCTTC. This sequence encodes CASRQGLAGEGQFF.

CDR3 sequence: CASSLPPPGSSYTF. CDR3 bases: TGTGCCAGCAGTTTACCCCCTCCGGGCAGCTCCTACACCTTC. The chain employs TRBV28 and TRBJ1-2, with D uncertain. The V and J ends lost 2 bases and 10 bases respectively, with 17 bases between them. From germline, CDR1 is MDHEN and CDR2 SYDVKM. The length of the CDR3 is 14 residues.

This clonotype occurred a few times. CDR3 coding DNA: TGTGCCAGCACCCCACCGGGTTCCTACGAGCAGTACTTC. The encoded protein is CASTPPGSYEQYF. The chain is built from TRBV7-9 and TRBJ2-7; unclear D gene. The germline gives CDR1 SEHNR, CDR2 FQNEAQ (reference sequence). This CDR3 is 13 amino acids long. V lost 7 bases and J 1 base, leaving 11 bases between the germline ends.

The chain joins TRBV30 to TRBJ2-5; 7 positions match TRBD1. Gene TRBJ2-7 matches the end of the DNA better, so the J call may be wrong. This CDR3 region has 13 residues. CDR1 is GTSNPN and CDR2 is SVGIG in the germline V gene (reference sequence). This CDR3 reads CAWSKTGAGEQYF. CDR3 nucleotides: TGTGCCTGGAGTAAAACAGGGGCAGGCGAGCAGTACTTC.